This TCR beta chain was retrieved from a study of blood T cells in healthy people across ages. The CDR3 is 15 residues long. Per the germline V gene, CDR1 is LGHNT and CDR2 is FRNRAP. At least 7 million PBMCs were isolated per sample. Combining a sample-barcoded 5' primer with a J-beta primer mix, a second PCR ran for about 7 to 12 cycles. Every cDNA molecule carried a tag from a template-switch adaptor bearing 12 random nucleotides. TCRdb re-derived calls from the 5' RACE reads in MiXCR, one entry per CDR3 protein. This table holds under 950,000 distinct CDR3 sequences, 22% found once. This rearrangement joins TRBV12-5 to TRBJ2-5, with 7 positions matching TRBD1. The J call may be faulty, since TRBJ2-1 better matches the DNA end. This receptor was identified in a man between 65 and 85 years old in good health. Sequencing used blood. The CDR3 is CASGLGQTGYNEQFF. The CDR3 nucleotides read TGTGCTAGTGGTTTAGGGCAGACAGGGTACAATGAGCAGTTCTTC.